The clone carrying this T cell receptor (beta chain) came up many times. No antigen is known for it. These data originate in a study of neurological immune-mediated disorders. Study-wide results and caveats: Among 34 multiple sclerosis patients, 18 had repertoires that phylogenetic grouping placed in one related-CDR3 cluster, a possible signature.

The length of the CDR3 is 14 residues. Unmatched junction bases numbered 7, after V lost 7 bases and J lost 7 bases. Germline CDR1 and CDR2: LNHDA and SQIVND (reference sequence). TCRdb redid the calling of the 5' RACE reads with MiXCR, one entry per CDR3 protein. The profile shows some 83,000 distinct CDR3 sequences, approximately 2.4% of them singletons. The chain links TRBV19 to TRBJ1-4; 9 nucleotides line up with TRBD1. Sequencing used PBMCs. The source of this sequence is a woman aged 25 to 39 with multiple sclerosis. The chain's CDR3 is CASINRGLGEKLFF. CDR3 in DNA: TGTGCCAGTATTAACAGGGGGCTCGGTGAAAAACTGTTTTTT.